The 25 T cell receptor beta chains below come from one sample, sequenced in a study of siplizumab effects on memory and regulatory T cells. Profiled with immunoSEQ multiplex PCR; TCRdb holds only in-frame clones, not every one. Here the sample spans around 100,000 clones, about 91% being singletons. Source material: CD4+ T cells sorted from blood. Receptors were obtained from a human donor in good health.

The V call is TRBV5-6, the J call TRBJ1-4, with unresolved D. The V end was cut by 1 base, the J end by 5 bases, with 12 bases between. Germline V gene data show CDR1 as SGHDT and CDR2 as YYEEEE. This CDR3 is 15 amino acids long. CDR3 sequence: CASSLPAGRNEKLFF. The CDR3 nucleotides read TGTGCCAGCAGCTTGCCGGCAGGACGGAATGAAAAACTGTTTTTT.

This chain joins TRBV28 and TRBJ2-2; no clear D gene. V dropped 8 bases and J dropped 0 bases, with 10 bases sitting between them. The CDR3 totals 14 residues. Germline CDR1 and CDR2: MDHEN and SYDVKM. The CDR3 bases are TGTGCCAGCGCCCGCCGTGCGAACACCGGGGAGCTGTTTTTT. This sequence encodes CASARRANTGELFF. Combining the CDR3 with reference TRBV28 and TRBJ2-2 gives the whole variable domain DVKVTQSSRYLVKRTGEKVFLECVQDMDHENMFWYRQDPGLGLRLIYFSYDVKMKEKGDIPEGYSVSREKKERFSLILESASTNQTSMYLCASARRANTGELFFGEGSRLTVL.

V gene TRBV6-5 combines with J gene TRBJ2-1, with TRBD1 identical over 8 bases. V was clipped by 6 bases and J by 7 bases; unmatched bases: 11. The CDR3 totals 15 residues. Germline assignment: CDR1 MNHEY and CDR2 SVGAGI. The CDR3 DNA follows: TGTGCCAGCAGCCTAAACAGGGGGATGGGGAATGAGCAGTTCTTC. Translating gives CASSLNRGMGNEQFF.

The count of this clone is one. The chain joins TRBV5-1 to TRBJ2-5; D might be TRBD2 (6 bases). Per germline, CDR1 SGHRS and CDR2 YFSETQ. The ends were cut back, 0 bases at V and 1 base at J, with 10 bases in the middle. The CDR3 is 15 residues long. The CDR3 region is CASSLVPGGQETQYF. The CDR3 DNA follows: TGCGCCAGCAGCTTGGTTCCCGGGGGCCAAGAGACCCAGTACTTC.

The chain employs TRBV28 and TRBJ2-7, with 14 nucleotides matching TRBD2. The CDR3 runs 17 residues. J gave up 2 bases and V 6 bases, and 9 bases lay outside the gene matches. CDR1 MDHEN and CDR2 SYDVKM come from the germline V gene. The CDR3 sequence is CASSSSGTSGGAYEQYF. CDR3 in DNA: TGTGCCAGCAGCTCGTCCGGGACTAGCGGGGGAGCCTACGAGCAGTACTTC.

The CDR3 bases are TGCGCCAGCAGCTTGGGCTCGGGGCTAGATACGCAGTATTTT. It codes for CASSLGSGLDTQYF. The rearrangement joins TRBV5-1 to TRBJ2-3; D possibly uses TRBD1 or TRBD2 (5 bases each). The CDR3 loop spans 14 amino acids. Germline V CDR1 and CDR2: SGHRS, YFSETQ. Trimming left V 0 bases short and J 5 bases short, with 10 bases between.

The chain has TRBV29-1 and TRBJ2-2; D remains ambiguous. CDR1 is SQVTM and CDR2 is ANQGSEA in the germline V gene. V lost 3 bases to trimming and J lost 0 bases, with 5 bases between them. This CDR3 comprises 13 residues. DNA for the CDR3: TGCAGCGTTGATGCAGCGAACACCGGGGAGCTGTTTTTT. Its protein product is CSVDAANTGELFF.

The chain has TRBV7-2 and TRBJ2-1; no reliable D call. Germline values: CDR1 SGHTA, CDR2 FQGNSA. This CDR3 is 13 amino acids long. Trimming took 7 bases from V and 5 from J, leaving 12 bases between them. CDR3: CASTLFRNNEQFF. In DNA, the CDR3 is TGTGCCAGCACCCTTTTCCGAAACAATGAGCAGTTCTTC.

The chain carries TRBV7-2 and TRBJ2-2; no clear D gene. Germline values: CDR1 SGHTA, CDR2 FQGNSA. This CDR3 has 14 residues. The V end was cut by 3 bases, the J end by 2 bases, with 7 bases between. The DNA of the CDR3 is TGTGCCAGCAGCTTTAGCAGTAACACCGGGGAGCTGTTTTTT. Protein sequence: CASSFSSNTGELFF.

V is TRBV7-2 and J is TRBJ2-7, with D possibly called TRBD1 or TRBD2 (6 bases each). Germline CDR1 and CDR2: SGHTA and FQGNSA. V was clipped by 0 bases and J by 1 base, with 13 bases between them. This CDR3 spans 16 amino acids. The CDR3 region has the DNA TGTGCCAGCAGCTTAGCGAGTCCGGGGGCATCCTACGAGCAGTACTTC. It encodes CASSLASPGASYEQYF.

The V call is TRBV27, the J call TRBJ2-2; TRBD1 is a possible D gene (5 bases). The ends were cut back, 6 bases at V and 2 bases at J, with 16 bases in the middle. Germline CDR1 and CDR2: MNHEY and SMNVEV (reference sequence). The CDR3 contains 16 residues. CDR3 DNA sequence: TGTGCCAGCAGACGACAGTCACCATCAAACACCGGGGAGCTGTTTTTT. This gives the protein CASRRQSPSNTGELFF.

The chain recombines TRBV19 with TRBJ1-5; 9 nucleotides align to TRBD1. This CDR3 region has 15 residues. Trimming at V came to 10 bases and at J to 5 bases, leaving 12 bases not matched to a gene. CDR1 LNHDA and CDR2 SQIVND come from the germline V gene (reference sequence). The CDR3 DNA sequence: TGTGCCACCGGAGTAGGGACAGGGAGTTATCAGCCCCAGCATTTT. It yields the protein CATGVGTGSYQPQHF.

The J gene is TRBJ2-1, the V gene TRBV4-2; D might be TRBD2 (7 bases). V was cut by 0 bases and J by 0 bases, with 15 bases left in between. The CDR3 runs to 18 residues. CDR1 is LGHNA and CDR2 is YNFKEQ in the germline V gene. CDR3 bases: TGTGCCAGCAGCCAAGAAGGGGGGGGCCGCTTCTCCTACAATGAGCAGTTCTTC. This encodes CASSQEGGGRFSYNEQFF.

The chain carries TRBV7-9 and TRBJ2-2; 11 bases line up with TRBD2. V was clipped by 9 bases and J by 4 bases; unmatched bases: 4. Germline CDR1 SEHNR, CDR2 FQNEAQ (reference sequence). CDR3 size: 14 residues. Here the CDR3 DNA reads TGTGCCAGTACACTAGCGGGGGTCACCGGGGAGCTGTTTTTT. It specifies CASTLAGVTGELFF.

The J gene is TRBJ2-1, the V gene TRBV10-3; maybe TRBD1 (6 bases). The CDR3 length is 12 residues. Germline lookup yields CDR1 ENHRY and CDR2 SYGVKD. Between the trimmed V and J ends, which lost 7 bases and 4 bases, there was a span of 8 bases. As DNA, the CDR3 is TGTGCCATCACGGACAGTTACAATGAGCAGTTCTTC. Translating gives CAITDSYNEQFF.

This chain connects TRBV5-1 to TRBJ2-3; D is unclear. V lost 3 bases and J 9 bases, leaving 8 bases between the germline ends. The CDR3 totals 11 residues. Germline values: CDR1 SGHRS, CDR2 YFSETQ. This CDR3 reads CASSSQNTQYF. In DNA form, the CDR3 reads TGCGCCAGCAGCTCACAAAACACGCAGTATTTT.

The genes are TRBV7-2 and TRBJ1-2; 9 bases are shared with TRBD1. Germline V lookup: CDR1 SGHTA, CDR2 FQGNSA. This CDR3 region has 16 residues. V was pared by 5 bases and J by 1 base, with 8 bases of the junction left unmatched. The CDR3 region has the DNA TGTGCCAGCAGCCGCCAGACAGGGGGGGTTAACTATGGCTACACCTTC. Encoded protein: CASSRQTGGVNYGYTF. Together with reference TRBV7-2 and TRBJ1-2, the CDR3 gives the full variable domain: GAGVSQSPSNKVTEKGKDVELRCDPISGHTALYWYRQSLGQGLEFLIYFQGNSAPDKSGLPSDRFSAERTGGSVSTLTIQRTQQEDSAVYLCASSRQTGGVNYGYTFGSGTRLTVV.

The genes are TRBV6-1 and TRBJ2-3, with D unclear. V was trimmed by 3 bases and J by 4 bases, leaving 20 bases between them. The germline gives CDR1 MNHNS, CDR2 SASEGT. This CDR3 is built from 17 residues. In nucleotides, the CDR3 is TGTGCCAGCAGTGAGGCCCCCAATCCCTGGGCCTCAGATACGCAGTATTTT. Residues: CASSEAPNPWASDTQYF.

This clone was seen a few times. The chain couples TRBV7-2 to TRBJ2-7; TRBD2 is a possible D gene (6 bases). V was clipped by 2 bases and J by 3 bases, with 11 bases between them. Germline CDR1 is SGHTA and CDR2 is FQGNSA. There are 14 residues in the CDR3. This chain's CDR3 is CASSLYTSNYEQYF. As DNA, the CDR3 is TGTGCCAGCAGCTTATACACTAGCAACTACGAGCAGTACTTC.

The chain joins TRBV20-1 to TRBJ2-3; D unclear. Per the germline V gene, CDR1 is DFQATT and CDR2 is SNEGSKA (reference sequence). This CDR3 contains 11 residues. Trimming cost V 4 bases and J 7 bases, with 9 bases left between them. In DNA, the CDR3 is TGCAGTGCTACCTTAGCAAATACGCAGTATTTT. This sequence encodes CSATLANTQYF.

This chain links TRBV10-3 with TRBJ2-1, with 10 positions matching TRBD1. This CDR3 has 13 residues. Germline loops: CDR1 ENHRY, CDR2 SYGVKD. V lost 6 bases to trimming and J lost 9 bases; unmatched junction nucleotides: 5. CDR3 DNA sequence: TGTGCCATCAGCGGACAGGGGGAAGGTGAGCAGTTCTTC. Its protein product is CAISGQGEGEQFF.

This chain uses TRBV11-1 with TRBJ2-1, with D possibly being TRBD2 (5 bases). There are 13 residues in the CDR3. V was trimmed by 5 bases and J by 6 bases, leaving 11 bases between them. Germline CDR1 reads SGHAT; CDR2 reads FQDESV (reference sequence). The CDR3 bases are TGTGCCAGCAGCCCCTGGACTTCCAATGAGCAGTTCTTC. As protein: CASSPWTSNEQFF. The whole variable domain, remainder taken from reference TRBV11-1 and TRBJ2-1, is EAEVAQSPRYKITEKSQAVAFWCDPISGHATLYWYRQILGQGPELLVQFQDESVVDDSQLPKDRFSAERLKGVDSTLKIQPAELGDSAMYLCASSPWTSNEQFFGPGTRLTVL.

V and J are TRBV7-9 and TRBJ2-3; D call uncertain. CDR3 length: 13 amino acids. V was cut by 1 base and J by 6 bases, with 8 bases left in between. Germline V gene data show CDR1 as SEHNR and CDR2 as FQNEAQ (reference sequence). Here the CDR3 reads CASSLEQLDTQYF. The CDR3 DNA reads TGTGCCAGCAGCTTAGAACAGCTCGATACGCAGTATTTT.

The DNA of the CDR3 is TGTGCCAGCAGCCCCCGGGACAGGGATGGCTACACCTTC. This gives the protein CASSPRDRDGYTF. The chain joins TRBV7-6 to TRBJ1-2; 9 nucleotides agree with TRBD1. V shed 5 bases, J shed 6 bases, and the junction held 4 bases outside the gene matches. The CDR3 spans 13 residues. Germline CDR1 and CDR2: SGHVS and FNYEAQ.

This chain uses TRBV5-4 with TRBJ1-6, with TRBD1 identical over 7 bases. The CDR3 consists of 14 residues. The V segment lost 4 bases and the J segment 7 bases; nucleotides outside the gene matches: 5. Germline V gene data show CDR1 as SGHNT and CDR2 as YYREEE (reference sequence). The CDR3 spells CASSHGQANSPLHF. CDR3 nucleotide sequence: TGTGCCAGCAGCCACGGACAGGCAAATTCACCCCTCCACTTT.